Reported below is one TCR beta chain. The target antigen is unknown. The sample is drawn from a study of circulating CD8 cells and anti-PD-1 response in melanoma. Overall study results and limits: Patients included both untreated and previously treated individuals.

Four subsets defined by PD-1 and/or TIGIT were sorted from live CD3+CD8+TCRalphabeta+ cells. Using approximately 15 ng of total RNA, TCR libraries were made with the QIAseq Immune Repertoire TCR panel. TCRdb processed the reads anew with MiXCR; each CDR3 protein has one entry. The table has about 370 distinct CDR3 sequences, 9.5% to 15% seen once; the top ten hold over 60%. The CDR3 is 12 residues long. Trimming took 5 bases from V and 7 from J, leaving 10 bases between them. Per the germline V gene, CDR1 is SGHTA and CDR2 is FQGTGA. The V call is TRBV7-3, the J call TRBJ2-3; D gene unclear. The sequences come from CD8+ T cells from PBMCs, collected at baseline or after one month of anti-PD-1 therapy (not recorded which). The TCR sequence derives from a human donor with melanoma. In DNA form, the CDR3 reads TGTGCCAGCAGCCTAGTGGGGAATACGCAGTATTTT. It specifies CASSLVGNTQYF.